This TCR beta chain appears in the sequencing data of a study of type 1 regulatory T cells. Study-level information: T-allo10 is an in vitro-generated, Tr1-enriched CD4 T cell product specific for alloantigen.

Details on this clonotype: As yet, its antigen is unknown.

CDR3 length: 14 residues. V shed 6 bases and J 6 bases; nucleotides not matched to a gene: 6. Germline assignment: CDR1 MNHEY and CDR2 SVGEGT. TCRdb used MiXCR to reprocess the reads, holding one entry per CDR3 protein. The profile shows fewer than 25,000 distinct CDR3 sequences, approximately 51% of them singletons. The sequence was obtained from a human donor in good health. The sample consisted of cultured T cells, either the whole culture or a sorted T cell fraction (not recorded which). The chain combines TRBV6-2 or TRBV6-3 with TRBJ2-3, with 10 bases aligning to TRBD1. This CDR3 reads CASRPTGGRDTQYF. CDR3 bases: TGTGCCAGCAGGCCGACAGGGGGCCGGGATACGCAGTATTTT.